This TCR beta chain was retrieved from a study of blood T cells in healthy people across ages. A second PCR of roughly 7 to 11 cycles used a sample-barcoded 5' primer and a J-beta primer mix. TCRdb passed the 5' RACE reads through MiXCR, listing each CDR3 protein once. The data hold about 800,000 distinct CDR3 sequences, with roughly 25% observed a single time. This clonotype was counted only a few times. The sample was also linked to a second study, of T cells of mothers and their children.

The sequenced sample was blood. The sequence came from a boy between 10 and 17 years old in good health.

CDR3 nucleotide sequence: TGTGCCAGCAGTTCCCAGCCCCAGGGGGCTAAGTTCTTC. Encoded protein: CASSSQPQGAKFF. J is TRBJ2-1 and V is TRBV6-2 or TRBV6-3, with 8 bases fitting TRBD1. Germline loops: CDR1 MNHEY, CDR2 SVGEGT. Trimming cost V 4 bases and J 14 bases; bases outside gene matches: 10. This CDR3 has 13 amino acids.